The 8 T cell receptor beta chains below all came from one sample that was sequenced in a study of blood T cells in healthy people across ages. Using a J-beta primer mix together with a sample-barcoded 5' primer, a second PCR was run for roughly 6 to 12 cycles. Each CDR3 protein is one row after TCRdb ran MiXCR on the 5' RACE reads. This table holds over 600,000 distinct CDR3 sequences, 46% found once. The sequenced sample was blood. These TCRs come from an elderly man in good health.

This clonotype was detected once. This sequence joins TRBV2 and TRBJ2-7; 9 bases fit TRBD2. The ends lost 7 bases at V and 0 bases at J; junction bases unmatched: 7. The V gene's germline CDR1 is SNHLY and CDR2 FYNNEI. The CDR3 is made up of 15 amino acids. CDR3: CASIPGLAASYEQYF. Written as DNA, the CDR3 is TGTGCCAGCATCCCGGGACTAGCCGCCTCCTACGAGCAGTACTTC.

This clonotype was detected only a few times. V is TRBV30 and J is TRBJ1-1, with a possible D match to TRBD1 (6 bases). The CDR3 sequence is 13 residues long. The ends were cut back, 1 base at V and 3 bases at J, with 9 bases in the middle. Germline V gives CDR1 GTSNPN, CDR2 SVGIG (reference sequence). The CDR3 coding sequence is TGTGCCTGGAGTGACAGGGAGGACACTGAAGCTTTCTTT. This gives the protein CAWSDREDTEAFF.

V usage is TRBV5-1 and J usage is TRBJ2-5; TRBD1 is a possible D gene (6 bases). With 0 bases removed from V and 4 bases from J, the gap between germline ends came to 19 bases. The CDR3 runs 17 residues. CDR1 SGHRS and CDR2 YFSETQ come from the germline V gene. This CDR3 reads CASSLEGGTGNGETQYF. The DNA of the CDR3 is TGCGCCAGCAGCTTGGAAGGAGGCACAGGGAATGGAGAGACCCAGTACTTC.

This chain uses TRBV20-1 with TRBJ1-5; D is ambiguous. Germline V gene sequence: CDR1 DFQATT, CDR2 SNEGSKA (reference sequence). Trimming removed 0 bases from V and 0 bases from J, with 9 bases in between. This CDR3 comprises 15 residues. CDR3 nucleotides: TGCAGTGCTAGAGATTTCCTCACTAGCAATCAGCCCCAGCATTTT. It is translated as CSARDFLTSNQPQHF.

This chain connects TRBV9 to TRBJ2-1; no clear D gene. Germline CDR1 SGDLS, CDR2 YYNGEE. V was clipped by 0 bases and J by 6 bases, with 7 bases between them. The CDR3 runs to 13 residues. CDR3 in amino acids: CASSVGFSNEQFF. In nucleotides, the CDR3 is TGTGCCAGCAGCGTAGGGTTTAGCAATGAGCAGTTCTTC.

In this sample, this clonotype turned up many times. The chain uses TRBV5-1 and TRBJ2-1, with D perhaps matching TRBD1 (6 bases). The V gene lost 2 bases and the J gene lost 2 bases, with 8 bases spanning the gap. Germline V gene data show CDR1 as SGHRS and CDR2 as YFSETQ. The CDR3 consists of 14 residues. The CDR3 sequence is CASSLTGPYNEQFF. CDR3 DNA sequence: TGCGCCAGCAGCTTAACAGGGCCCTACAATGAGCAGTTCTTC.

The CDR3 DNA follows: TGTGCCAGCAGCCCCCCGGGACAGGGGGCCAACGAGCAGTACTTC. Residues: CASSPPGQGANEQYF. The rearrangement links TRBV7-9 to TRBJ2-7; TRBD1 matches 12 bases. The CDR3 has 15 residues. With V trimmed by 5 bases and J by 5 bases, 7 bases remained unmatched. In germline, CDR1 is SEHNR, CDR2 FQNEAQ (reference sequence).

This clonotype was seen repeatedly, ten times or more. V and J are TRBV11-3 and TRBJ2-1, with a weak D call TRBD2 (5 bases). V gave up 5 bases and J gave up 3 bases, with 11 bases separating them. The CDR3 length is 14 residues. The V gene's germline CDR1 is SGHNT and CDR2 YENEEA. The CDR3 region is CASSQITSYNEQFF. The CDR3 nucleotides read TGTGCCAGCAGCCAAATTACTAGCTACAATGAGCAGTTCTTC.